Each of the 27 T cell receptor beta chains below was sequenced from the same sample in a study of T cells in Graves' hyperthyroidism and ophthalmopathy (dated by TCRdb to about 2019). Library preparation employed multiplex PCR. The sequencing machine was an Illumina HiSeq 2000. TCR beta CDR3 regions were amplified from RNA transcripts. For the first round of RT-PCR on the TCR CDR3, the HTBI primer set was used together with the Qiagen OneStep RT-PCR kit. The public reads were reanalyzed by TCRdb: fastp trimming at Q25, MiXCR alignment, in-frame beta chains only. Rows with one shared CDR3 protein collapse into an entry with the most common genes and DNA. The sample contains roughly 280,000 distinct CDR3 sequences, approximately 21% of them found a single time. Clones ranked in the top ten supply 64% of the sample. Sequenced: blood. These receptors originate from a man aged 25 to 45 with Graves' ophthalmopathy.

The chain has TRBV7-9 and TRBJ2-7; 10 bases line up with TRBD2. The CDR3 consists of 16 residues. Germline values: CDR1 SEHNR, CDR2 FQNEAQ (reference sequence). The J segment lost 4 bases and the V segment lost 4 bases, leaving 10 bases of the junction unmatched. The CDR3 DNA reads TGTGCCAGCAGCTCCGCTCCTAGCGGGAGTAGTTACGAGCAGTACTTC. Translated: CASSSAPSGSSYEQYF.

The chain has TRBV3-1 and TRBJ2-5; maybe TRBD2 (5 bases). CDR3 length: 15 residues. Germline values: CDR1 LGHDT, CDR2 YNNKEL (reference sequence). V lost 4 bases and J lost 5, with 17 bases in between. CDR3 loop: CASSPVVGVGETQYF. DNA of the CDR3: TGTGCCAGCAGCCCGGTGGTGGGAGTCGGGGAGACCCAGTACTTC.

This clonotype was observed a handful of times. V and J are TRBV5-6 and TRBJ2-2; D may be TRBD1 (6 bases). V lost 5 bases to trimming and J lost 6 bases, with 11 bases between them. The CDR3 loop spans 13 amino acids. Germline CDR1 is SGHDT and CDR2 is YYEEEE. The CDR3 DNA sequence: TGTGCCAGCAGTTACAGGGATGCCGGGGAGCTGTTTTTT. Translation: CASSYRDAGELFF.

The genes are TRBV20-1 and TRBJ1-1; D possibly corresponds to TRBD1 (5 bases). V was clipped by 2 bases and J by 1 base, with 11 bases between them. The CDR3 spans 14 residues. The germline V gene encodes CDR1 DFQATT and CDR2 SNEGSKA (reference sequence). The CDR3 sequence: CSARTPTGNTEAFF. Written as DNA, the CDR3 is TGCAGTGCTAGAACCCCTACAGGGAACACTGAAGCTTTCTTT.

This clonotype was detected many times. This chain uses TRBV12-5 with TRBJ2-7; 13 bases fit TRBD2. The germline CDR1 and CDR2 sequences are LGHNT and FRNRAP. This CDR3 region has 19 residues. V shed 1 base and J 2 bases; nucleotides not matched to a gene: 11. The CDR3, as DNA: TGTGCTAGTGGTTTGGCCCTAGGACTAGCGGGAGATACCGCCTACGAGCAGTACTTC. This translates into CASGLALGLAGDTAYEQYF.

The V gene is TRBV3-1, the J gene TRBJ2-7, with D unclear. The V gene lost 1 base and the J gene lost 4 bases, with 8 bases spanning the gap. This CDR3 has 13 residues. Per the germline V gene, CDR1 is LGHDT and CDR2 is YNNKEL (reference sequence). The CDR3 DNA follows: TGTGCCAGCAGCCAAGGGAATTTGTACGAGCAGTACTTC. Translation gives CASSQGNLYEQYF.

This clonotype has ten or more counts. This chain connects TRBV18 to TRBJ2-7; possibly TRBD1 or TRBD2 for D (5 bases each). The ends were cut back, 5 bases at V and 1 base at J, with 12 bases in the middle. CDR1 is KGHSH and CDR2 is LQKENI in the germline V gene. The CDR3 spans 14 residues. The DNA for the CDR3 is TGTGCCAGCTCATCCGGGACCGAATCCTACGAGCAGTACTTC. Protein product: CASSSGTESYEQYF. Filled out from reference TRBV18 and TRBJ2-7, the complete variable domain reads NAGVMQNPRHLVRRRGQEARLRCSPMKGHSHVYWYRQLPEEGLKFMVYLQKENIIDESGMPKERFSAEFPKEGPSILRIQQVVRGDSAAYFCASSSGTESYEQYFGPGTRLTVT.

This chain links TRBV20-1 with TRBJ2-5, with 8 bases matching TRBD1. The CDR3 is made up of 11 amino acids. J lost 13 bases, V lost 4 bases, and 8 bases had no gene match. CDR1 is DFQATT, CDR2 SNEGSKA, per germline (reference sequence). The CDR3 coding sequence is TGCAGTGCTAATTTGCAGGGGGCAAGGTACTTC. It is translated as CSANLQGARYF.

In its sample, this clonotype was seen a few times. The chain carries TRBV28 and TRBJ1-6; 7 bases match TRBD1. J lost 7 bases, V lost 4 bases, and 4 bases had no gene match. Germline lookup yields CDR1 MDHEN and CDR2 SYDVKM. The CDR3 consists of 14 residues. CDR3 residues: CASSSQGWNSPLHF. The CDR3 nucleotides read TGTGCCAGCAGTTCACAGGGGTGGAATTCACCCCTCCACTTT.

The chain uses TRBV24-1 and TRBJ2-1, with 8 bases that match TRBD2. CDR1 and CDR2 (germline): KGHDR, SFDVKD. This CDR3 spans 16 amino acids. V shed 3 bases, J shed 8 bases, and the junction held 11 bases outside the gene matches. CDR3 in amino acids: CATSDLGLAGLHEQFF. DNA for the CDR3: TGTGCCACCAGTGATCTTGGACTAGCCGGTCTCCATGAGCAGTTCTTC.

The table lists this clonotype with many counts. CDR3 residues: CASSVRGRGVSSYEQYF. Written as DNA, the CDR3 is TGTGCCAGCAGCGTCAGGGGGAGGGGGGTTAGCTCCTACGAGCAGTACTTC. The chain joins TRBV28 to TRBJ2-7; D might be TRBD1 or TRBD2, each matching 7 bases. Deletions cut 6 bases from V and 0 bases from J, with 21 bases between. The CDR3 sequence is 17 residues long. Germline V gene lookup returns CDR1 MDHEN and CDR2 SYDVKM.

Notes on this clonotype: No conserved phenylalanine or tryptophan is present at the end of the CDR3, so a read error is the likely explanation. The chain uses TRBV7-8 and TRBJ2-1; D is tentatively TRBD1 or TRBD2 (5 bases each). The CDR3 has 15 amino acids. The germline V gene has CDR1 SGHVS and CDR2 FQNEAQ. Trimming took 5 bases from V and 0 from J, leaving 11 bases between them. In DNA, the CDR3 is TGTGCCAGCAGCAAACGGGACGGCTCCTACAATGAGCAGTTCCTC. Protein: CASSKRDGSYNEQFL.

This clonotype came up a few times. V gene TRBV10-2 combines with J gene TRBJ2-7; D unclear. Looked up from germline, CDR1 is WSHSY and CDR2 is SAAADI. Between the trimmed V and J ends, which lost 3 bases and 5 bases, there was a span of 17 bases. The CDR3 has 15 amino acids. The CDR3 DNA reads as TGCGCCAGCAGTGAAGGAATCCCCGCGTCCCACGAGCAGTACTTC. This translates into CASSEGIPASHEQYF.

Notes on this clonotype: A single base separates this from a much larger clone, so it may be a read error. The V gene is TRBV28, the J gene TRBJ1-1; D not resolved. The length of the CDR3 is 13 residues. The V gene's germline CDR1 is MDHEN and CDR2 SYDVKM. The CDR3 region is CTSWKESATEAFF. CDR3 nucleotides: TGTACCAGCTGGAAAGAGTCGGCCACTGAAGCTTTCTTT.

This clonotype was observed a few times. The chain couples TRBV20-1 to TRBJ1-2; tentative D call: TRBD1 (6 bases). Trimming removed 3 bases from V and 6 bases from J, with 14 bases in between. Germline V CDR1 and CDR2: DFQATT, SNEGSKA (reference sequence). CDR3 length equals 13 residues. This chain's CDR3 is CSASAGAKDGYTF. As DNA, the CDR3 is TGCAGTGCTAGCGCAGGGGCTAAGGATGGCTACACCTTC.

The chain links TRBV5-1 to TRBJ2-1; TRBD1 or TRBD2 may be the D gene (6 bases each). V was shortened by 1 base and J by 6 bases, with 14 bases between the two germline ends. The CDR3 sequence is 15 residues long. Germline V gene data show CDR1 as SGHRS and CDR2 as YFSETQ. The CDR3 DNA is TGCGCCAGCAGCTTGTTGGAGGGGGTGGTCAATGAGCAGTTCTTC. It encodes CASSLLEGVVNEQFF. The full variable domain, completed using reference TRBV5-1 and TRBJ2-1, is KAGVTQTPRYLIKTRGQQVTLSCSPISGHRSVSWYQQTPGQGLQFLFEYFSETQRNKGNFPGRFSGRQFSNSRSEMNVSTLELGDSALYLCASSLLEGVVNEQFFGPGTRLTVL.

This clonotype has ten or more counts. The chain couples TRBV5-1 to TRBJ2-1; 14 bases line up with TRBD2. J gave up 7 bases and V 0 bases, and 3 bases lay outside the gene matches. The CDR3 is 16 residues long. CDR1 SGHRS and CDR2 YFSETQ come from the germline V gene. CDR3 sequence reads: CASSLAGLAGVNEQFF. CDR3 sequence (DNA): TGCGCCAGCAGCTTGGCGGGACTAGCGGGAGTAAATGAGCAGTTCTTC.

The chain links TRBV6-2 or TRBV6-3 to TRBJ2-4, with 9 bases aligning to TRBD2. The germline CDR1 and CDR2 sequences are MNHEY and SVGEGT. After removal of 5 bases from V and 0 bases from J, the junction contained 8 bases not matched to a gene. CDR3 length: 17 amino acids. The CDR3 here is CASSTAGGNLAKNIQYF. For the CDR3, the DNA is TGTGCCAGCAGTACCGCGGGGGGGAACCTAGCCAAAAACATTCAGTACTTC.

J is TRBJ1-5 and V is TRBV18; weak D call: TRBD1 (6 bases). The CDR3 runs 15 residues. CDR1 is KGHSH and CDR2 is LQKENI in the germline V gene. The V and J ends lost 5 bases and 0 bases respectively, with 11 bases between them. CDR3 DNA sequence: TGTGCCAGCTCATTTCAGACAGGTAGCAATCAGCCCCAGCATTTT. Protein: CASSFQTGSNQPQHF. Using reference TRBV18 and TRBJ1-5 for the parts outside the CDR3, the full variable domain is NAGVMQNPRHLVRRRGQEARLRCSPMKGHSHVYWYRQLPEEGLKFMVYLQKENIIDESGMPKERFSAEFPKEGPSILRIQQVVRGDSAAYFCASSFQTGSNQPQHFGDGTRLSIL.

The chain joins TRBV19 to TRBJ2-1; 9 nucleotides agree with TRBD2. The germline V gene encodes CDR1 LNHDA and CDR2 SQIVND (reference sequence). The V gene end was trimmed by 7 bases and the J gene end by 8 bases; junction bases not matched to a gene: 12. The CDR3 loop spans 15 amino acids. CDR3 region: CASTPGGAGGHEQFF. CDR3 DNA sequence: TGTGCCAGTACCCCGGGAGGAGCGGGAGGCCATGAGCAGTTCTTC. The entire variable domain, with the rest obtained from reference TRBV19 and TRBJ2-1, is as follows: DGGITQSPKYLFRKEGQNVTLSCEQNLNHDAMYWYRQDPGQGLRLIYYSQIVNDFQKGDIAEGYSVSREKKESFPLTVTSAQKNPTAFYLCASTPGGAGGHEQFFGPGTRLTVL.

This clonotype turned up a few times. The V call is TRBV6-4, the J call TRBJ2-3; 10 nucleotides align to TRBD2. The germline V gene has CDR1 MRHNA and CDR2 SNTAGT. This CDR3 comprises 14 residues. Germline trimming cut 2 bases from V and 6 bases from J; bases unmatched to any gene: 2. The CDR3 sequence is CASSDGTSADTQYF. CDR3 nucleotides: TGTGCCAGCAGTGACGGGACTAGCGCCGATACGCAGTATTTT.

This clonotype was found many times. The chain uses TRBV20-1 and TRBJ2-1; D possibly corresponds to TRBD2 (6 bases). Trimming shortened V by 2 bases and J by 3 bases, and 8 bases separated the two germline ends. The CDR3 sequence is 13 residues long. Germline CDR1 reads DFQATT; CDR2 reads SNEGSKA (reference sequence). This CDR3 reads CSARRRDYNEQFF. The CDR3 DNA reads TGCAGTGCTAGACGGCGGGACTACAATGAGCAGTTCTTC.

This clonotype turned up a few times. V usage is TRBV6-1 and J usage is TRBJ1-2, with 7 bases aligning to TRBD1. CDR3 length: 14 amino acids. The V gene end was trimmed by 1 base and the J gene end by 7 bases; junction bases not matched to a gene: 6. Germline loops: CDR1 MNHNS, CDR2 SASEGT. CDR3 amino acids: CASSEDRGMGGYTF. The CDR3 DNA sequence: TGTGCCAGCAGTGAAGACAGGGGCATGGGTGGCTACACCTTC.

This clonotype has at least ten counts. The chain links TRBV2 to TRBJ2-5, with 8 bases matching TRBD1. Germline loops: CDR1 SNHLY, CDR2 FYNNEI. This CDR3 comprises 15 residues. V shed 11 bases and J 2 bases; nucleotides not matched to a gene: 13. This chain's CDR3 is CAGVPETGDQETQYF. DNA of the CDR3: TGTGCCGGCGTCCCCGAGACAGGGGATCAAGAGACCCAGTACTTC.

In its sample, this clonotype was seen many times. This chain connects TRBV5-1 to TRBJ1-1; D ambiguous. The ends were cut back, 0 bases at V and 1 base at J, with 7 bases in the middle. Germline V gene sequence: CDR1 SGHRS, CDR2 YFSETQ. There are 14 residues in the CDR3. CDR3 residues: CASSLVSGNTEAFF. The CDR3 DNA reads as TGCGCCAGCAGCTTGGTTAGTGGGAACACTGAAGCTTTCTTT.

This clonotype has just a few counts. This chain uses TRBV9 with TRBJ2-2; 10 bases agree with TRBD2. The germline V gene has CDR1 SGDLS and CDR2 YYNGEE. V lost 3 bases and J lost 5; bases outside the gene matches: 4. This CDR3 region has 15 residues. CDR3 residues: CASSASGRGTGELFF. The CDR3 DNA sequence: TGTGCCAGCAGCGCTAGCGGGAGAGGGACCGGGGAGCTGTTTTTT. Drawing the rest from reference TRBV9 and TRBJ2-2, the complete variable domain is DSGVTQTPKHLITATGQRVTLRCSPRSGDLSVYWYQQSLDQGLQFLIQYYNGEERAKGNILERFSAQQFPDLHSELNLSSLELGDSALYFCASSASGRGTGELFFGEGSRLTVL.

This clonotype has only one observation. The chain uses TRBV28 and TRBJ2-3; TRBD1 matches 8 bases. V shed 5 bases, J shed 8 bases, and the junction held 12 bases outside the gene matches. Germline V gives CDR1 MDHEN, CDR2 SYDVKM. This CDR3 comprises 15 residues. The CDR3 region is CASSGAGQGRGTQYF. CDR3 nucleotide sequence: TGTGCCAGCAGTGGGGCCGGACAGGGACGGGGTACGCAGTATTTT.